Listed here are 3 T cell receptor beta chains from one sample, sequenced in a study of cytomegalovirus exposure and HLA in healthy donors (dated by TCRdb to between 2016 and 2019). Preparation of the library involved the immunoSEQ multiplex PCR assay. The multiplex PCR relied on a mix of 60 forward primers for TCR Vbeta segments and 13 reverse primers for TCR Jbeta segments. Held by TCRdb, this immuneACCESS table contains in-frame sequences only and omits some clones. Under half of the omission traces to an unresolved V gene where checked; the cause of the rest is unknown. In this sample the table shows more than 130,000 clones, 80% of which occur a single time. Around 7% of the sample comes from the top ten. Sequencing used PBMCs. The receptors stem from a middle-aged man in good health and CMV-seropositive.

The chain links TRBV7-9 to TRBJ2-1; 10 nucleotides align to TRBD2. Germline CDR1 is SEHNR and CDR2 is FQNEAQ (reference sequence). CDR3 length: 14 residues. V was clipped by 2 bases and J by 5 bases; unmatched bases: 0. The chain's CDR3 is CASSLLAGDNEQFF. Written as DNA, the CDR3 is TGTGCCAGCAGCTTACTAGCGGGGGACAATGAGCAGTTCTTC.

V gene TRBV2 combines with J gene TRBJ1-2, with 11 bases lining up with TRBD1. J lost 4 bases, V lost 2 bases, and 15 bases had no gene match. The V gene's germline CDR1 is SNHLY and CDR2 FYNNEI. This CDR3 is built from 19 residues. CDR3 sequence: CASSENFREVGTGGYGYTF. For the CDR3, the DNA is TGTGCCAGCAGTGAAAACTTTAGGGAAGTTGGGACAGGGGGCTATGGCTACACCTTC.

This clone occurred a few times. This rearrangement joins TRBV7-2 to TRBJ2-7; 7 positions agree with TRBD2. The ends lost 5 bases at V and 3 bases at J; junction bases unmatched: 4. This CDR3 has 13 residues. Germline values: CDR1 SGHTA, CDR2 FQGNSA. CDR3 region: CASSRGLNYEQYF. In DNA form, the CDR3 reads TGTGCCAGCAGCCGGGGACTAAACTACGAGCAGTACTTC.